A single T cell receptor beta chain is shown here with its context. Antigen specificity is unknown. The source of the sample is a study of T cell responses to AZD1222 COVID-19 vaccine. Study-wide findings and caveats: The span of vaccine-associated CD4 TCRs extended across spike, with dominance at 160-218 and 743-854. The donors showed a predominance of white British ancestry and of females, with possible underestimation of clonal diversity. Reportedly, nearly half the spike-specific TCRs target unmutated variant regions.

Second-dose intervals of approximately 4 or approximately 12 weeks were pooled. The V and J ends lost 3 bases and 7 bases respectively, with 14 bases between them. The CDR3 covers 13 residues. CDR1 is SGHRS, CDR2 YFSETQ, per germline. Assay used: immunoSEQ multiplex PCR; TCRdb lists only in-frame clones, some missing. The table includes 90,000 to 150,000 clones, 85% to 90% detected once. V gene TRBV5-1 combines with J gene TRBJ2-7; weak D call: TRBD1 (6 bases). The sequence derives from an adult who received the AZD1222 COVID-19 vaccine. The material was peripheral blood, obtained 28 days after the second AZD1222 dose. CDR3 residues: CASSSGQIGEQYF. Here the CDR3 DNA reads TGCGCCAGCAGCTCTGGACAGATTGGGGAGCAGTACTTC.